These T cell receptor beta chains were read from a single sample in a study of blood T cell repertoires in COVID-19. The repertoire was sequenced with immunoSEQ multiplex PCR; TCRdb's copy has only in-frame clones and lacks some. This table holds 130,000 to 150,000 clones, roughly 86% found once. Specimen: peripheral blood. These receptors were taken from a man in his 70s with acute or convalescent COVID-19. CDR3s include the opening cysteine and the closing phenylalanine or tryptophan. The D gene is left open where the match is weak. The size field is filled for only some rows; it gives once, few, many or a size class.

d_gene: NA; v_gene: TRBV2; j_gene: TRBJ2-7; abundance: NA; CDR3nt: TGTGCCAGCAGTGGCCAGGGCAGCTCCTACGAGCAGTACTTC; CDR3aa: CASSGQGSSYEQYF
d_gene: NA; v_gene: TRBV5-5; j_gene: TRBJ1-2; abundance: few; CDR3nt: TGTGCCAGCAGCTTGGCGGACTATGGCTACACCTTC; CDR3aa: CASSLADYGYTF
d_gene: NA; v_gene: TRBV3-1/TRBV3-2; j_gene: TRBJ1-2; abundance: NA; CDR3nt: TGTGCCAGCAGCCAGGGCAGTTACTATGGCTACACCTTC; CDR3aa: CASSQGSYYGYTF
d_gene: NA; v_gene: TRBV7-2; j_gene: TRBJ2-5; abundance: NA; CDR3nt: TGTGCCAGCAGTTTAGCGGAGAAAGAGACCCAGTACTTC; CDR3aa: CASSLAEKETQYF
d_gene: TRBD1; v_gene: TRBV19; j_gene: TRBJ1-1; abundance: NA; CDR3nt: TGTGCCAGTAGTCCGAGGGACAGGACTATGAACACTGAAGCTTTCTTT; CDR3aa: CASSPRDRTMNTEAFF
d_gene: TRBD2; v_gene: TRBV12-3/TRBV12-4; j_gene: TRBJ2-5; abundance: once; CDR3nt: TGTGCCAGTGCCGGGGGGACCCAAGAGACCCAGTACTTC; CDR3aa: CASAGGTQETQYF
d_gene: NA; v_gene: TRBV6-1; j_gene: TRBJ1-2; abundance: NA; CDR3nt: TGTGCCAGCAGTGATGGGCCCGATTTCAGCTATGGCTACACCTTC; CDR3aa: CASSDGPDFSYGYTF
d_gene: TRBD1; v_gene: TRBV5-4; j_gene: TRBJ2-7; abundance: NA; CDR3nt: TGTGCCAGCAGCAAAACAGGGGGAACCTACGAGCAGTACTTC; CDR3aa: CASSKTGGTYEQYF
d_gene: TRBD1; v_gene: TRBV7-9; j_gene: TRBJ1-1; abundance: once; CDR3nt: TGTGCCAGCAGCCCTCCGGGACAGGAAATTCTGCTTGAAGCTTTCTTT; CDR3aa: CASSPPGQEILLEAFF
d_gene: NA; v_gene: TRBV5-1; j_gene: TRBJ1-4; abundance: NA; CDR3nt: TGCGCCAGCAGCCAAGACAGGACTCCAGGAGGTGAAAAACTGTTTTTT; CDR3aa: CASSQDRTPGGEKLFF
d_gene: NA; v_gene: TRBV2; j_gene: TRBJ2-2; abundance: NA; CDR3nt: TGTGCCAGCAGTGCCGCGAGGGCAAACACCGGGGAGCTGTTTTTT; CDR3aa: CASSAARANTGELFF
d_gene: TRBD2; v_gene: TRBV9; j_gene: TRBJ2-2; abundance: NA; CDR3nt: TGTGCCAGCAGCGTAGGACTAGCGGGAGGGCACACCGGGGAGCTGTTTTTT; CDR3aa: CASSVGLAGGHTGELFF
d_gene: NA; v_gene: TRBV6-5; j_gene: TRBJ1-2; abundance: NA; CDR3nt: TGTGCCAGCCGCATGGGGGGGTTTGGCTACACCTTC; CDR3aa: CASRMGGFGYTF
d_gene: NA; v_gene: TRBV11-2; j_gene: TRBJ1-3; abundance: NA; CDR3nt: TGTGCCAGCAGCCCGCAGGGTAGTGGAAACACCATATATTTT; CDR3aa: CASSPQGSGNTIYF
d_gene: TRBD2; v_gene: TRBV2; j_gene: TRBJ2-1; abundance: NA; CDR3nt: TGTGCCAGCAGCATACTAGCGGGAGGGGACAATGAGCAGTTCTTC; CDR3aa: CASSILAGGDNEQFF
d_gene: NA; v_gene: TRBV6-5; j_gene: TRBJ1-6; abundance: NA; CDR3nt: TGTGCCAGCAGTTACTCGCGGGGATGGGTGAATTCACCCCTCCACTTT; CDR3aa: CASSYSRGWVNSPLHF
d_gene: TRBD2; v_gene: TRBV10-3; j_gene: TRBJ2-7; abundance: NA; CDR3nt: TGTGCCATCAGGGCGGGAGTAATGCGTGAGCAGTACTTC; CDR3aa: CAIRAGVMREQYF
d_gene: TRBD1; v_gene: TRBV19; j_gene: TRBJ1-5; abundance: NA; CDR3nt: TGTGCCAGTATCGACAGGGGGCAAAGAGCCAATCAGCCCCAGCATTTT; CDR3aa: CASIDRGQRANQPQHF
d_gene: TRBD1; v_gene: TRBV19; j_gene: TRBJ2-7; abundance: NA; CDR3nt: TGTGCCAGTAGTATCTTTTCGGACAGGACAGAGCAGTACTTC; CDR3aa: CASSIFSDRTEQYF
d_gene: NA; v_gene: TRBV5-1; j_gene: TRBJ2-4; abundance: NA; CDR3nt: TGCGCCAGCAGCTTGTTGGGCGCCAAAAACATTCAGTACTTC; CDR3aa: CASSLLGAKNIQYF
d_gene: TRBD2; v_gene: TRBV5-1; j_gene: TRBJ2-2; abundance: NA; CDR3nt: TGCGCCAGCAGCTCGGATACCGGGGGGAAGCTGTTTTTT; CDR3aa: CASSSDTGGKLFF
d_gene: NA; v_gene: TRBV7-2; j_gene: TRBJ2-7; abundance: NA; CDR3nt: TGTGCCAGCAGCTCCCATCAGGGCCCCTACGAGCAGTACTTC; CDR3aa: CASSSHQGPYEQYF
d_gene: NA; v_gene: TRBV9; j_gene: TRBJ1-1; abundance: NA; CDR3nt: TGTGCCAGCAGCGTAGTAGGCGGCGAGAACACTGAAGCTTTCTTT; CDR3aa: CASSVVGGENTEAFF
d_gene: NA; v_gene: TRBV12-5; j_gene: TRBJ1-4; abundance: NA; CDR3nt: TGTGCTAGTGGTTTATCGACCGGGACACGAGGCAGAGCCCAAGAAAAACTGTTTTTT; CDR3aa: CASGLSTGTRGRAQEKLFF
d_gene: NA; v_gene: TRBV5-1; j_gene: TRBJ2-7; abundance: once; CDR3nt: TGCGCCAGCACTCTGGACAGAGCCTACGAGCAGTACTTC; CDR3aa: CASTLDRAYEQYF
d_gene: NA; v_gene: TRBV7-2; j_gene: TRBJ1-1; abundance: NA; CDR3nt: TGTGCCAGCGTAGGGGGGGTGAACACTGAAGCTTTCTTT; CDR3aa: CASVGGVNTEAFF
d_gene: NA; v_gene: TRBV6-6; j_gene: TRBJ1-2; abundance: NA; CDR3nt: TGTGCCAGCAGTCATCGACAGGAAGATATCGTTAACTATGGCTACACCTTC; CDR3aa: CASSHRQEDIVNYGYTF
d_gene: NA; v_gene: TRBV28; j_gene: TRBJ2-2; abundance: NA; CDR3nt: TGTGCCAGCCAGAATCGACAGGGAGGCGGAGGGGAGCTGTTTTTT; CDR3aa: CASQNRQGGGGELFF
d_gene: NA; v_gene: TRBV18; j_gene: TRBJ1-4; abundance: NA; CDR3nt: TGTGCCAGCTCAAACCAGGGAGGGGAAAAACTGTTTTTT; CDR3aa: CASSNQGGEKLFF
d_gene: TRBD2; v_gene: TRBV2; j_gene: TRBJ2-1; abundance: NA; CDR3nt: TGTGCCAGCAGTGCTCTAGGACTAGCGTACCATGAGCAGTTCTTC; CDR3aa: CASSALGLAYHEQFF
d_gene: TRBD1; v_gene: TRBV7-3; j_gene: TRBJ2-5; abundance: NA; CDR3nt: TGTGCCAGCAGCCCCGGGACAGGGGGAGAGACCCAGTACTTC; CDR3aa: CASSPGTGGETQYF
d_gene: NA; v_gene: TRBV28; j_gene: TRBJ1-2; abundance: NA; CDR3nt: TGTGCCAGCAGAGAGCCCGGAGAGGGCTATGGCTACACCTTC; CDR3aa: CASREPGEGYGYTF
d_gene: NA; v_gene: TRBV5-6; j_gene: TRBJ1-2; abundance: NA; CDR3nt: TGTGCCAGCAGCGGGGGGAACTATGGCTACACCTTC; CDR3aa: CASSGGNYGYTF
d_gene: NA; v_gene: TRBV6-5; j_gene: TRBJ2-7; abundance: NA; CDR3nt: TGTGCCAGCAGCCTAGGGGGGGGCGTTCCTGAGCAGTACTTC; CDR3aa: CASSLGGGVPEQYF
d_gene: NA; v_gene: TRBV5-1; j_gene: TRBJ1-6; abundance: NA; CDR3nt: TGCGCCAGCAGCTCGGACAGAGTGTCACCCCTCCACTTT; CDR3aa: CASSSDRVSPLHF
d_gene: NA; v_gene: TRBV28; j_gene: TRBJ2-2; abundance: few; CDR3nt: TGTGCCAGCAGTTTATTAACCGGGGAGCTGTTTTTT; CDR3aa: CASSLLTGELFF
d_gene: NA; v_gene: TRBV30; j_gene: TRBJ1-5; abundance: NA; CDR3nt: TGTGCCTGGACCAAGGACAGTAATAGCAATCAGCCCCAGCATTTT; CDR3aa: CAWTKDSNSNQPQHF
d_gene: TRBD1; v_gene: TRBV5-1; j_gene: TRBJ1-5; abundance: NA; CDR3nt: TGCGCCAGCAGCATTTGGGACAGGGAATTAGGCAATCAGCCCCAGCATTTT; CDR3aa: CASSIWDRELGNQPQHF
d_gene: NA; v_gene: TRBV19; j_gene: TRBJ1-4; abundance: NA; CDR3nt: TGTGCCAGTAGTTACCGCGACAGTGAAAAACTGTTTTTT; CDR3aa: CASSYRDSEKLFF
d_gene: NA; v_gene: TRBV9; j_gene: TRBJ2-3; abundance: NA; CDR3nt: TGTGCCAGCACCTCTTTCGGGTCCTCGTCAGATACGCAGTATTTT; CDR3aa: CASTSFGSSSDTQYF
d_gene: TRBD2; v_gene: TRBV18; j_gene: TRBJ2-1; abundance: NA; CDR3nt: TGTGCCAGCTCACCAACACAGGGGACTAGCGGGGTCTGGAGCTCCTACAATGAGCAGTTCTTC; CDR3aa: CASSPTQGTSGVWSSYNEQFF
d_gene: TRBD1; v_gene: TRBV7-2; j_gene: TRBJ2-4; abundance: NA; CDR3nt: TGTGCCAGCAGCCCGGGACAGGGGGCGCGCATTCAGTACTTC; CDR3aa: CASSPGQGARIQYF
d_gene: TRBD2; v_gene: TRBV10-3; j_gene: TRBJ2-2; abundance: once; CDR3nt: TGTGCCATCAGTGTCGGACTAGAGTTCGACGGGGAGCTGTTTTTT; CDR3aa: CAISVGLEFDGELFF
d_gene: TRBD1; v_gene: TRBV7-2; j_gene: TRBJ1-3; abundance: NA; CDR3nt: TGTGCCAGCAGCCCAGGGACAGCTGGAAACACCATATATTTT; CDR3aa: CASSPGTAGNTIYF
d_gene: TRBD1; v_gene: TRBV10-3; j_gene: TRBJ1-2; abundance: NA; CDR3nt: TGTGCCTTCAGCGGCGGCAGGGGGGCCGGGTTTGGTGGCTACACCTTC; CDR3aa: CAFSGGRGAGFGGYTF
d_gene: TRBD1; v_gene: TRBV28; j_gene: TRBJ1-2; abundance: once; CDR3nt: TGTGCCAGCAGTGGGACAGGGTTTGGCTACACCTTC; CDR3aa: CASSGTGFGYTF
d_gene: NA; v_gene: TRBV7-9; j_gene: TRBJ1-1; abundance: few; CDR3nt: TGTGCCAGCAGCTTACAGCGGGTTGGGGCCGAAGCTTTCTTT; CDR3aa: CASSLQRVGAEAFF
d_gene: NA; v_gene: TRBV20-1; j_gene: TRBJ2-7; abundance: once; CDR3nt: TGCAGTGCTAGTTTCAGGTCCGAGCAGTACTTC; CDR3aa: CSASFRSEQYF
d_gene: TRBD1; v_gene: TRBV6-4; j_gene: TRBJ1-2; abundance: NA; CDR3nt: TGTGCCAGCAGTGACCCCGGGACAGGGAGGGGTGACTATGGCTACACCTTC; CDR3aa: CASSDPGTGRGDYGYTF
d_gene: TRBD1; v_gene: TRBV7-9; j_gene: TRBJ2-2; abundance: NA; CDR3nt: TGTGCCAGCAGCTCTAGCCGGGACAGTCACGAGCTGTTTTTT; CDR3aa: CASSSSRDSHELFF
d_gene: NA; v_gene: TRBV28; j_gene: TRBJ1-2; abundance: NA; CDR3nt: TGTGCCAGCGCCCCAGGGCCCTATGGCTACACCTTC; CDR3aa: CASAPGPYGYTF
d_gene: TRBD2; v_gene: TRBV6-5; j_gene: TRBJ2-7; abundance: NA; CDR3nt: TGTGCCAGCAGGTCGGGGGGCTCCTACGAGCAGTACTTC; CDR3aa: CASRSGGSYEQYF